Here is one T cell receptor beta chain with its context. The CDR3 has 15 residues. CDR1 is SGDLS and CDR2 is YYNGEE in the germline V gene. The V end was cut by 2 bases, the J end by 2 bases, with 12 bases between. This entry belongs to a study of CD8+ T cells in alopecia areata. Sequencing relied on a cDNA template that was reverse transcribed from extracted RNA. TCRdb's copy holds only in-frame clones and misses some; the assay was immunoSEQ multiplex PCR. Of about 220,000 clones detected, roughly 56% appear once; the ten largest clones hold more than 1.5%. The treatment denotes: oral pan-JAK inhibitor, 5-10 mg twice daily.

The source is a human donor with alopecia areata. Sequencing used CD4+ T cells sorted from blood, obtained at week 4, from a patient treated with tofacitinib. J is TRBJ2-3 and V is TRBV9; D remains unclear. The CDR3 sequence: CASSVDLLITDTQYF. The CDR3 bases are TGTGCCAGCAGCGTTGACCTACTAATCACAGATACGCAGTATTTT.